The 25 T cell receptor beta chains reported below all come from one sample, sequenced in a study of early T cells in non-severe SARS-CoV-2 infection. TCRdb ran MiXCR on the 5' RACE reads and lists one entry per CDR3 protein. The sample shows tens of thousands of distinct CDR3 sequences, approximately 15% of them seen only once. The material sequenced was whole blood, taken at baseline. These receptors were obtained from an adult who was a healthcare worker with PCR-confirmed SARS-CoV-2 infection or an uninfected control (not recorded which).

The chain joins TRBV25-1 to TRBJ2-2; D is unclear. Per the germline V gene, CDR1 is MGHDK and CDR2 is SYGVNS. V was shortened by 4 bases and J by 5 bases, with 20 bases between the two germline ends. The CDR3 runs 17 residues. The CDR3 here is CASSGPPGPSRTGELFF. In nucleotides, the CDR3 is TGTGCCAGCAGTGGCCCTCCCGGTCCGTCGCGGACCGGGGAGCTGTTTTTT.

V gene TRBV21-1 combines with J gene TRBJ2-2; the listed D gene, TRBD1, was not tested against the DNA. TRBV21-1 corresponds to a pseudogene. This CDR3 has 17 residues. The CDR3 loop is CASSHIGTPPNTGELFF. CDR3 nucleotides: TGTGCCAGCAGTCACATTGGGACACCTCCGAACACCGGGGAGCTGTTTTTT.

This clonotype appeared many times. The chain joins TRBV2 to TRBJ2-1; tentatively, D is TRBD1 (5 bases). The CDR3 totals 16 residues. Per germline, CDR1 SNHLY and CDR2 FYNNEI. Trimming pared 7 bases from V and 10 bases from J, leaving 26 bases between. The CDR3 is CASKEQPLQGQREQFF. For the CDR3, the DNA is TGTGCCAGCAAAGAACAACCCCTTCAGGGTCAGAGGGAGCAGTTCTTC. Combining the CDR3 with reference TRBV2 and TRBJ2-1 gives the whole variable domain EPEVTQTPSHQVTQMGQEVILRCVPISNHLYFYWYRQILGQKVEFLVSFYNNEISEKSEIFDDQFSVERPDGSNFTLKIRSTKLEDSAMYFCASKEQPLQGQREQFFGPGTRLTVL.

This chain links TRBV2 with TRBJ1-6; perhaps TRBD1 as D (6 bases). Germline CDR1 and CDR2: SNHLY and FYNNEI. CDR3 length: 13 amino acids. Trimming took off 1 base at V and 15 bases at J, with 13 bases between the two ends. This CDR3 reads CASSEEQGGILHF. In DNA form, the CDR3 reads TGTGCCAGCAGTGAAGAACAGGGAGGGATCCTCCACTTT.

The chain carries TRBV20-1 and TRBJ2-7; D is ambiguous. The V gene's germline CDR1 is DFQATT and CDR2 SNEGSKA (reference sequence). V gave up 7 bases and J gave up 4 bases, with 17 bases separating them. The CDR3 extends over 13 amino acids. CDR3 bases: TGCAGTGTCAGCTCACGGGTCCCGTACGAGCAGTACTTC. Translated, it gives CSVSSRVPYEQYF.

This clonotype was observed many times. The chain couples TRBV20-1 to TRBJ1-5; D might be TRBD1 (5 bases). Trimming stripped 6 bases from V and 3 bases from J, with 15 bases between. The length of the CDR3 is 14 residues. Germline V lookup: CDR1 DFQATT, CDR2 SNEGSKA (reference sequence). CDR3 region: CSAYGTVSNQPQHF. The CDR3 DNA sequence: TGCAGTGCCTACGGGACGGTTTCCAATCAGCCCCAGCATTTT.

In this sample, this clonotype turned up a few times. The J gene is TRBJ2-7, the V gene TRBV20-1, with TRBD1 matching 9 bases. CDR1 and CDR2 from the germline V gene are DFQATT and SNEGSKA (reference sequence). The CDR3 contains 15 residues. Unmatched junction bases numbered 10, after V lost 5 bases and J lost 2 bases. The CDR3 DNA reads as TGCAGTGCTGTGGGGAAGGGACAGGGTACCTACGAGCAGTACTTC. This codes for CSAVGKGQGTYEQYF.

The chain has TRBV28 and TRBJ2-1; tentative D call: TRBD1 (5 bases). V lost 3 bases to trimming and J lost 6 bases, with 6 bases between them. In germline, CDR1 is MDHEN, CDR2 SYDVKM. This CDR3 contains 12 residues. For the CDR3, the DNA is TGTGCCAGCAGTTTCCAGGGCAATGAGCAGTTCTTC. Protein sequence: CASSFQGNEQFF.

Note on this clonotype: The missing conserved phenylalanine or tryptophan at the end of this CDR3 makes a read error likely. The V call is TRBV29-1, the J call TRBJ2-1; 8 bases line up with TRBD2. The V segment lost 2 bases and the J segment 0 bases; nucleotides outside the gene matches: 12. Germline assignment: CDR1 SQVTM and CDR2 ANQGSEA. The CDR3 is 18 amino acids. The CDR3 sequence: CSVERLAGPIFSYNEQFL. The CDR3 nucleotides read TGCAGCGTTGAACGGCTAGCGGGTCCCATTTTCTCCTACAATGAGCAGTTCTTA.

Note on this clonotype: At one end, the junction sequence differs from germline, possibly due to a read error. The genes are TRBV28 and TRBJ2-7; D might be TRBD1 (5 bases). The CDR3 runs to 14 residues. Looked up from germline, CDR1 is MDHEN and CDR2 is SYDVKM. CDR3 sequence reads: CASSSPGPPYEQHF. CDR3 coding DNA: TGTGCCAGCAGTTCTCCAGGGCCCCCCTACGAGCAGCACTTC.

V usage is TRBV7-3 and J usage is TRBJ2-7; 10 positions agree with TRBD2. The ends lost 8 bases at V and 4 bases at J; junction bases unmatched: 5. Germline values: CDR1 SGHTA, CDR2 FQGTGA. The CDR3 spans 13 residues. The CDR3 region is CASGASGGYEQYF. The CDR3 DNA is TGTGCCAGCGGCGCTAGCGGGGGATACGAGCAGTACTTC.

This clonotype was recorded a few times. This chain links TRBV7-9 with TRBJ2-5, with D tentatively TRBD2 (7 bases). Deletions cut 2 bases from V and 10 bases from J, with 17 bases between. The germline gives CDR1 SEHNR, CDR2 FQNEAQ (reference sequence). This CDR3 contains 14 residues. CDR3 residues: CASSLLQGGFDQYF. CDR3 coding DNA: TGTGCCAGCAGCTTATTACAGGGAGGGTTTGACCAGTACTTC.

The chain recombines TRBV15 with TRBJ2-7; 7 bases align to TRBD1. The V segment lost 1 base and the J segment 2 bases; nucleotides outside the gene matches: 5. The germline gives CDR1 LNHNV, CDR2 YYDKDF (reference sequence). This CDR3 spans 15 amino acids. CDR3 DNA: TGTGCCACCAGCAGAGTACAGGGGCTAACCTACGAGCAGTACTTC. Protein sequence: CATSRVQGLTYEQYF.

The CDR3 bases are TGCGCCAGCAGCTTGGAAGGGGCGGCTAAGAACACTGAAGCTTTCTTT. Translation gives CASSLEGAAKNTEAFF. The chain combines TRBV5-1 with TRBJ1-1; the D gene is possibly TRBD1 (5 bases). Germline V gene lookup returns CDR1 SGHRS and CDR2 YFSETQ. The V end was cut by 0 bases, the J end by 1 base, with 13 bases between. The CDR3 is made up of 16 amino acids.

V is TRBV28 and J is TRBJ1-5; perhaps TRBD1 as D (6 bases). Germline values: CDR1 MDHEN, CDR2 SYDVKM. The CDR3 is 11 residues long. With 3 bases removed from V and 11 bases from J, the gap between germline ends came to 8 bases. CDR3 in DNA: TGTGCCAGCAGTTTGAGGGGGGCCCAGCATTTT. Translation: CASSLRGAQHF.

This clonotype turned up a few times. DNA for the CDR3: TGTGCCAGCAGCTTAGAGCGGGAGGATGAGCAGTTCTTC. Its protein product is CASSLEREDEQFF. V usage is TRBV7-2 and J usage is TRBJ2-1, with 9 bases identical to TRBD2. With V trimmed by 1 base and J by 8 bases, 0 bases remained unmatched. Germline values: CDR1 SGHTA, CDR2 FQGNSA. CDR3 length: 13 amino acids.

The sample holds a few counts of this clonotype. This chain's CDR3 is CASSPTGQVNYGYTF. The CDR3 coding sequence is TGTGCCAGCAGCCCCACGGGACAGGTGAACTATGGCTACACCTTC. The chain uses TRBV14 and TRBJ1-2; the match to TRBD1 covers 8 bases. With 4 bases clipped from V and 2 bases from J, the junction kept 6 bases outside the gene matches. The CDR3 length is 15 residues. The germline V gene encodes CDR1 SGHDN and CDR2 FVKESK.

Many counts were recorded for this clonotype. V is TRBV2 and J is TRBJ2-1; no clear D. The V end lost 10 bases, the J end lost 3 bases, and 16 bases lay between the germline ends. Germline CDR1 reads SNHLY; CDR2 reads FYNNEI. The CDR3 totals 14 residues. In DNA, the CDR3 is TGTGCCACCTCCAGTAGTCTGGGCTACAATGAGCAGTTCTTC. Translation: CATSSSLGYNEQFF.

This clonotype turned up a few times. The DNA for the CDR3 is TGTGCCAGCAGCCCCCGGGAGCCCTTCACCGGGGAGCTGTTTTTT. Translated, it gives CASSPREPFTGELFF. J is TRBJ2-2 and V is TRBV7-2; D may be TRBD2 (6 bases). The CDR3 is 15 amino acids. Trimming removed 5 bases at V and 4 bases at J, with 14 bases between. CDR1 SGHTA and CDR2 FQGNSA come from the germline V gene.

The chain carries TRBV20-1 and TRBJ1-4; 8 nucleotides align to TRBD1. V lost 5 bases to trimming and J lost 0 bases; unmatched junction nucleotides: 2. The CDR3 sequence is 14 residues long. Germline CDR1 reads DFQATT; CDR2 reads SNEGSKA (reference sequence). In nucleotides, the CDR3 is TGCAGTGCTGGGACAGGTGCAACTAATGAAAAACTGTTTTTT. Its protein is CSAGTGATNEKLFF.

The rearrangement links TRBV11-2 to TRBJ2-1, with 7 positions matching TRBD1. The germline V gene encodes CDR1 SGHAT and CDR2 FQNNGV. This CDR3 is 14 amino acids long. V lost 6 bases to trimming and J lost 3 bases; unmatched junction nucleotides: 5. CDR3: CASRRRQGYNEQFF. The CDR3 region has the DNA TGTGCCAGCAGGCGGCGACAGGGCTACAATGAGCAGTTCTTC.

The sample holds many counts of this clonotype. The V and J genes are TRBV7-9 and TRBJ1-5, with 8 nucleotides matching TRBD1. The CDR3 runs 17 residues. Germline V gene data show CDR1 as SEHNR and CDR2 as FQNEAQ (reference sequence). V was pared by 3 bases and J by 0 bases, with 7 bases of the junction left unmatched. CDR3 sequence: CASSFTGGPYSNQPQHF. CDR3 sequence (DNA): TGTGCCAGCAGCTTTACAGGGGGGCCTTATAGCAATCAGCCCCAGCATTTT.

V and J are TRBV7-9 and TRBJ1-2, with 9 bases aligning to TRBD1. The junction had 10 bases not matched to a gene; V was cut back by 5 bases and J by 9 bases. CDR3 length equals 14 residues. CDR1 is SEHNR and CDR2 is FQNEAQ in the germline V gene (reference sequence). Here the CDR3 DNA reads TGTGCCAGCAGCCTCCCCGACAGGGGGAATAGCTACACCTTC. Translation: CASSLPDRGNSYTF.

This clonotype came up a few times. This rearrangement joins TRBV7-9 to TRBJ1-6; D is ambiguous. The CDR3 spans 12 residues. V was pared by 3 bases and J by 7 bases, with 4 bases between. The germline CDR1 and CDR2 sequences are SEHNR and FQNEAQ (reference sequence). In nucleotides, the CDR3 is TGTGCCAGCAGCTTTGGAAATTCACCCCTCCACTTT. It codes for CASSFGNSPLHF. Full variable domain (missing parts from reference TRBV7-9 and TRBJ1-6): DTGVSQNPRHKITKRGQNVTFRCDPISEHNRLYWYRQTLGQGPEFLTYFQNEAQLEKSRLLSDRFSAERPKGSFSTLEIQRTEQGDSAMYLCASSFGNSPLHFGNGTRLTVT.

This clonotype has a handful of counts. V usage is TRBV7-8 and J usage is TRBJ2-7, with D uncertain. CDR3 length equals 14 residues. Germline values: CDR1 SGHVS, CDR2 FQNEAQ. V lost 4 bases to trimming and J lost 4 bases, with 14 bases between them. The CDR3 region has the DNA TGTGCCAGCAGCTCATTACCGGCCTCGTACGAGCAGTACTTC. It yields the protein CASSSLPASYEQYF. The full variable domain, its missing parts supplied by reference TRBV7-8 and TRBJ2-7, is GAGVSQSPRYKVAKRGQDVALRCDPISGHVSLFWYQQALGQGPEFLTYFQNEAQLDKSGLPSDRFFAERPEGSVSTLKIQRTQQEDSAVYLCASSSLPASYEQYFGPGTRLTVT.